Listed below are T cell receptor beta chains from one sample, sequenced in a study of CD8+ T cells in alopecia areata. Sequencing used immunoSEQ multiplex PCR; TCRdb keeps in-frame clones, though not all of them. The sample holds a few hundred thousand clones, roughly 56% seen once. Specimen: CD8+ T cells sorted from blood. These TCRs come from a human donor in good health. Both conserved end residues are part of each CDR3. Fields, in order: J gene, D gene, clone size, V gene, CDR3 protein, CDR3 DNA. A D gene is named only where the DNA matches it firmly. Where a row states a size, it is once, few, many or the class of an expanded clone; other rows omit it.

j_gene: TRBJ2-5; d_gene: TRBD2; abundance: few; v_gene: TRBV13; CDR3aa: CASGKRGLETQYF; CDR3nt: TGTGCCAGCGGCAAGCGGGGGTTGGAGACCCAGTACTTC
j_gene: TRBJ2-7; d_gene: .; abundance: .; v_gene: TRBV7-9; CDR3aa: CASSAPEGQVEQYF; CDR3nt: TGTGCCAGCAGCGCCCCGGAGGGTCAGGTCGAGCAGTACTTC
j_gene: TRBJ2-7; d_gene: TRBD2; abundance: few; v_gene: TRBV27; CDR3aa: CASSFRVAGDYEQYF; CDR3nt: TGTGCCAGCAGTTTTCGGGTAGCGGGGGATTACGAGCAGTACTTC
j_gene: TRBJ2-7; d_gene: TRBD1; abundance: .; v_gene: TRBV30; CDR3aa: CAWRDRDSLYEQYF; CDR3nt: TGTGCCTGGAGAGACCGGGACAGTCTCTACGAGCAGTACTTC
j_gene: TRBJ2-3; d_gene: .; abundance: .; v_gene: TRBV5-1; CDR3aa: CASSVKGWGTGDTQYF; CDR3nt: TGCGCCAGCAGCGTGAAGGGATGGGGGACTGGGGATACGCAGTATTTT
j_gene: TRBJ1-2; d_gene: .; abundance: .; v_gene: TRBV7-9; CDR3aa: CASSFLPDRAVNYGYTF; CDR3nt: TGTGCCAGCAGCTTCCTCCCGGACCGGGCAGTTAACTATGGCTACACCTTC
j_gene: TRBJ2-7; d_gene: .; abundance: .; v_gene: TRBV29-1; CDR3aa: CSVVWTASGYEQYF; CDR3nt: TGCAGCGTTGTGTGGACAGCGTCTGGGTACGAGCAGTACTTC
j_gene: TRBJ1-4; d_gene: .; abundance: .; v_gene: TRBV2; CDR3aa: CASATIGIGSNEKLFF; CDR3nt: TGTGCCAGCGCTACCATCGGTATCGGGAGTAATGAAAAACTGTTTTTT
j_gene: TRBJ2-5; d_gene: TRBD2; abundance: .; v_gene: TRBV7-9; CDR3aa: CASSALPSGGEETQYF; CDR3nt: TGTGCCAGCAGCGCACTGCCCAGCGGGGGGGAAGAGACCCAGTACTTC
j_gene: TRBJ1-2; d_gene: TRBD1; abundance: .; v_gene: TRBV27; CDR3aa: CASTSDRGAGYTF; CDR3nt: TGTGCCAGCACCTCCGACAGGGGGGCGGGCTACACCTTC
j_gene: TRBJ1-2; d_gene: TRBD1; abundance: once; v_gene: TRBV29-1; CDR3aa: CSVTGGRGHGYTF; CDR3nt: TGCAGCGTGACGGGGGGCAGGGGGCATGGCTACACCTTC
j_gene: TRBJ2-1; d_gene: .; abundance: .; v_gene: TRBV5-6; CDR3aa: CASSYSLENEQFF; CDR3nt: TGTGCCAGCAGCTATAGCCTTGAGAACGAGCAGTTCTTC
j_gene: TRBJ1-2; d_gene: TRBD1; abundance: .; v_gene: TRBV13; CDR3aa: CASSAWDRGNGYTF; CDR3nt: TGTGCCAGCAGCGCCTGGGACAGGGGAAATGGCTACACCTTC
j_gene: TRBJ2-2; d_gene: .; abundance: once; v_gene: TRBV27; CDR3aa: CASSPAPSGGELFF; CDR3nt: TGTGCCAGCAGTCCCGCTCCTTCGGGCGGGGAGCTGTTTTTT
j_gene: TRBJ2-7; d_gene: TRBD2; abundance: .; v_gene: TRBV11-2; CDR3aa: CASSFFKAGGLDEQYF; CDR3nt: TGTGCCAGCAGCTTCTTTAAAGCGGGGGGCCTGGACGAGCAGTACTTC
j_gene: TRBJ2-7; d_gene: TRBD1; abundance: .; v_gene: TRBV27; CDR3aa: CASSLIGTGASEQYF; CDR3nt: TGTGCCAGCAGTTTAATCGGGACAGGGGCTTCCGAGCAGTACTTC
j_gene: TRBJ1-2; d_gene: TRBD1; abundance: once; v_gene: TRBV19; CDR3aa: CASSTGTAYGYTF; CDR3nt: TGTGCCAGTAGTACTGGGACAGCTTATGGCTACACCTTC
j_gene: TRBJ2-1; d_gene: TRBD2; abundance: .; v_gene: TRBV7-2; CDR3aa: CASSSGLAGGLAIHEQFF; CDR3nt: TGTGCCAGCAGCTCAGGACTAGCGGGGGGGCTGGCTATCCATGAGCAGTTCTTC
j_gene: TRBJ2-3; d_gene: .; abundance: .; v_gene: TRBV2; CDR3aa: CASGRTDTQYF; CDR3nt: TGTGCCAGCGGGAGAACAGATACGCAGTATTTT
j_gene: TRBJ2-5; d_gene: .; abundance: .; v_gene: TRBV29-1; CDR3aa: CSVVAPYLRGTQYF; CDR3nt: TGCAGCGTTGTGGCCCCCTACCTCCGGGGGACCCAGTACTTC
j_gene: TRBJ2-2; d_gene: .; abundance: .; v_gene: TRBV5-6; CDR3aa: CASSPIPNTGELFF; CDR3nt: TGTGCCAGCAGCCCCATTCCGAACACCGGGGAGCTGTTTTTT
j_gene: TRBJ2-1; d_gene: .; abundance: .; v_gene: TRBV29-1; CDR3aa: CSVVPKTSRYNEQFF; CDR3nt: TGCAGCGTTGTCCCGAAGACCAGCCGCTACAATGAGCAGTTCTTC
j_gene: TRBJ1-1; d_gene: .; abundance: .; v_gene: TRBV19; CDR3aa: CASSIGGLAPTEAFF; CDR3nt: TGTGCCAGTAGTATTGGAGGGCTCGCCCCTACTGAAGCTTTCTTT
j_gene: TRBJ1-1; d_gene: .; abundance: .; v_gene: TRBV5-1; CDR3aa: CASSLGSGSSEAFF; CDR3nt: TGCGCCAGCAGCTTGGGTTCAGGGAGTTCTGAAGCTTTCTTT
j_gene: TRBJ1-2; d_gene: .; abundance: few; v_gene: TRBV5-1; CDR3aa: CASSLGQAPLGYGYTF; CDR3nt: TGCGCCAGCAGCTTGGGACAGGCTCCTCTGGGCTATGGCTACACCTTC
j_gene: TRBJ1-1; d_gene: .; abundance: .; v_gene: TRBV5-1; CDR3aa: CASSLKGTSALGEAFF; CDR3nt: TGCGCCAGCAGCTTGAAGGGGACATCAGCCTTAGGGGAAGCTTTCTTT
j_gene: TRBJ1-3; d_gene: .; abundance: .; v_gene: TRBV29-1; CDR3aa: CSVETGTSGNTIYF; CDR3nt: TGCAGCGTGGAAACAGGGACTTCTGGAAACACCATATATTTT
j_gene: TRBJ1-1; d_gene: TRBD1; abundance: once; v_gene: TRBV7-6; CDR3aa: CASSLGTGGNTEAFF; CDR3nt: TGTGCCAGCAGCTTGGGGACAGGGGGGAACACTGAAGCTTTCTTT
j_gene: TRBJ1-5; d_gene: TRBD1; abundance: few; v_gene: TRBV19; CDR3aa: CASRTGGVGNQPQHF; CDR3nt: TGTGCCAGTAGAACAGGGGGTGTTGGCAATCAGCCCCAGCATTTT
j_gene: TRBJ2-5; d_gene: TRBD2; abundance: .; v_gene: TRBV7-6; CDR3aa: CASSHPLAGAGETQYF; CDR3nt: TGTGCCAGCAGCCACCCCCTAGCGGGGGCGGGGGAGACCCAGTACTTC
j_gene: TRBJ1-1; d_gene: .; abundance: .; v_gene: TRBV5-4; CDR3aa: CASSPGAGNTEAFF; CDR3nt: TGTGCCAGCAGCCCTGGGGCAGGGAACACTGAAGCTTTCTTT